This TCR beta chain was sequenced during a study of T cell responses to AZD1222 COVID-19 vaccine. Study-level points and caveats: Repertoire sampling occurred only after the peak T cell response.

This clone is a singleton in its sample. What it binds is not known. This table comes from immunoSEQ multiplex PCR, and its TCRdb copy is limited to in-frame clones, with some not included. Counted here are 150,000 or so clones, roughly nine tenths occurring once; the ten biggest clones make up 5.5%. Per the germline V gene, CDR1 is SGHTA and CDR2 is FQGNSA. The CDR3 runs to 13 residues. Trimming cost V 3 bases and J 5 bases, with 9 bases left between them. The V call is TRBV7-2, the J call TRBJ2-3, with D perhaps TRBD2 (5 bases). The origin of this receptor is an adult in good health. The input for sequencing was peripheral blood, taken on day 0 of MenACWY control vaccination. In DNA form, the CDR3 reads TGTGCCAGCAGCTTTACCCGGGGAGATACGCAGTATTTT. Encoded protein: CASSFTRGDTQYF.